A selection of T cell receptor beta chains follows, all from one sample in a study of cytomegalovirus exposure and HLA in healthy donors. TCRdb's table, derived via immunoSEQ multiplex PCR, lists solely in-frame clones and lacks some. The sample lists 100,000 to 150,000 clones; around 84% were seen once. Specimen: PBMCs. Receptors originate from a young woman in good health and CMV-seropositive. CDR3s include the opening cysteine and the closing phenylalanine or tryptophan. The D gene is left open where the match is weak. Clone size is shown for a subset of rows, as once, few, many or a class of expanded clone.

j_gene: TRBJ2-7; abundance: .; v_gene: TRBV6-1; d_gene: .; CDR3nt: TGTGCCAGCAGTGAAAGGGGCCCCTCCTACGAGCAGTACTTC; CDR3aa: CASSERGPSYEQYF
j_gene: TRBJ2-3; abundance: few; v_gene: TRBV6-4; d_gene: TRBD2; CDR3nt: TGTGCCAGCAGTATCAGCGGGGGCGGCACAGATACGCAGTATTTT; CDR3aa: CASSISGGGTDTQYF
j_gene: TRBJ1-5; abundance: .; v_gene: TRBV7-8; d_gene: .; CDR3nt: TGTGCCAGCAGCTTCGGCGGGCTCAACAATCAGCCCCAGCATTTT; CDR3aa: CASSFGGLNNQPQHF
j_gene: TRBJ2-5; abundance: .; v_gene: TRBV5-4; d_gene: TRBD2; CDR3nt: TGTGCCAGCAGCGCAACTAGCGGGGGCGGTGGAGAGACCCAGTACTTC; CDR3aa: CASSATSGGGGETQYF
j_gene: TRBJ1-5; abundance: .; v_gene: TRBV4-2; d_gene: .; CDR3nt: TGTGCCAGCAGCCCTGGGAGGGGGGATCAGCCCCAGCATTTT; CDR3aa: CASSPGRGDQPQHF
j_gene: TRBJ1-3; abundance: .; v_gene: TRBV6-1; d_gene: .; CDR3nt: TGTGCCAGCAGGGAGGTGGGACAAGCGAACACCATATATTTT; CDR3aa: CASREVGQANTIYF
j_gene: TRBJ1-4; abundance: .; v_gene: TRBV5-4; d_gene: TRBD1; CDR3nt: TGTGCCAGCAGCCCCGACCCTGGGACAGGATTAAGCGAAAAACTGTTTTTT; CDR3aa: CASSPDPGTGLSEKLFF
j_gene: TRBJ2-1; abundance: few; v_gene: TRBV9; d_gene: TRBD2; CDR3nt: TGTGCCAGCAGCGTTCGACTAGCGGGGGGCAATGAGCAGTTCTTC; CDR3aa: CASSVRLAGGNEQFF
j_gene: TRBJ2-2; abundance: .; v_gene: TRBV29-1; d_gene: TRBD1; CDR3nt: TGCAGCGTTGGACAGGGGGGATCCGGGGAGCTGTTTTTT; CDR3aa: CSVGQGGSGELFF
j_gene: TRBJ2-1; abundance: .; v_gene: TRBV9; d_gene: .; CDR3nt: TGTGCCAGCAGCGCCCGTTACGGGAATGAGCAGTTCTTC; CDR3aa: CASSARYGNEQFF
j_gene: TRBJ2-5; abundance: .; v_gene: TRBV11-3; d_gene: TRBD1; CDR3nt: TGTGCCAGCAGCCCGGGACAGGGAGCAGAGACCCAGTACTTC; CDR3aa: CASSPGQGAETQYF
j_gene: TRBJ2-1; abundance: .; v_gene: TRBV10-3; d_gene: TRBD2; CDR3nt: TGTGCCATCAGCCGCACTAGCGGGGGGGCCGAAGATGAGCAGTTCTTC; CDR3aa: CAISRTSGGAEDEQFF
j_gene: TRBJ2-3; abundance: .; v_gene: TRBV7-9; d_gene: TRBD2; CDR3nt: TGTGCCAGCAGTCCCCGACTAGCCGGCACAGATACGCAGTATTTT; CDR3aa: CASSPRLAGTDTQYF
j_gene: TRBJ2-5; abundance: .; v_gene: TRBV7-6; d_gene: .; CDR3nt: TGTGCCAGCAGCGGCGGCGGGGCCCCGCAAGAGACCCAGTACTTC; CDR3aa: CASSGGGAPQETQYF
j_gene: TRBJ1-5; abundance: .; v_gene: TRBV5-5; d_gene: .; CDR3nt: TGTGCCAGCAGCTTGTTAGAGGGCAATCAGCCCCAGCATTTT; CDR3aa: CASSLLEGNQPQHF
j_gene: TRBJ2-1; abundance: .; v_gene: TRBV19; d_gene: TRBD2; CDR3nt: TGTGCCAGTAGACTCCCCAGCGGGGGGGCTAGCAATGAGCAGTTCTTC; CDR3aa: CASRLPSGGASNEQFF
j_gene: TRBJ2-5; abundance: .; v_gene: TRBV5-1; d_gene: .; CDR3nt: TGCGCCAGCAGGGGACACAACCAAGAGACCCAGTACTTC; CDR3aa: CASRGHNQETQYF
j_gene: TRBJ1-2; abundance: .; v_gene: TRBV19; d_gene: .; CDR3nt: TGTGCCAGTAGCCCACAGGGATCGGCCGTTGCCTACACCTTC; CDR3aa: CASSPQGSAVAYTF
j_gene: TRBJ2-1; abundance: .; v_gene: TRBV5-5; d_gene: TRBD1; CDR3nt: TGTGCCAGCAGCTGGGGACAGGGGGCCTACAATGAGCAGTTCTTC; CDR3aa: CASSWGQGAYNEQFF
j_gene: TRBJ1-3; abundance: .; v_gene: TRBV5-1; d_gene: .; CDR3nt: TGCGCCAGCAGCTTGGTGGGGGGGCGATTCGGAAACACCATATATTTT; CDR3aa: CASSLVGGRFGNTIYF
j_gene: TRBJ1-1; abundance: .; v_gene: TRBV6-5; d_gene: .; CDR3nt: TGTGCCAGCGGAGGTGGGCTGGTTGAAGCTTTCTTT; CDR3aa: CASGGGLVEAFF
j_gene: TRBJ2-1; abundance: once; v_gene: TRBV28; d_gene: TRBD1; CDR3nt: TGTGCCAGCAGTCCTGGGACAGGGGGCCCCTCCTACAATGAGCAGTTCTTC; CDR3aa: CASSPGTGGPSYNEQFF
j_gene: TRBJ1-6; abundance: .; v_gene: TRBV30; d_gene: TRBD1; CDR3nt: TGTGCCTGGAGCGGCGGACAGGCGATCCACTTT; CDR3aa: CAWSGGQAIHF
j_gene: TRBJ1-1; abundance: .; v_gene: TRBV19; d_gene: TRBD1; CDR3nt: TGTGCCATCTCGACAGGGGGGAACACTGAAGCTTTCTTT; CDR3aa: CAISTGGNTEAFF
j_gene: TRBJ1-1; abundance: .; v_gene: TRBV28; d_gene: .; CDR3nt: TGTGCCAGCAGTCCCCCTCGGGGGGTGACTGAAGCTTTCTTT; CDR3aa: CASSPPRGVTEAFF
j_gene: TRBJ1-6; abundance: .; v_gene: TRBV12-5; d_gene: .; CDR3nt: TGTGCTAGTGGTTTCCGGGGCCTCAACCCGGCGGGGGCTGGCAGCTCCTATAATTCACCCCTCCACTTT; CDR3aa: CASGFRGLNPAGAGSSYNSPLHF
j_gene: TRBJ2-2; abundance: .; v_gene: TRBV28; d_gene: .; CDR3nt: TGTGCCAGCAGTTCCGGGTCCAGCGCGAACACCGGGGAGCTGTTTTTT; CDR3aa: CASSSGSSANTGELFF
j_gene: TRBJ1-1; abundance: .; v_gene: TRBV29-1; d_gene: .; CDR3nt: TGCAGCGTTGACTATCTATCCCTGATGAACACTGAAGCTTTCTTT; CDR3aa: CSVDYLSLMNTEAFF
j_gene: TRBJ2-3; abundance: .; v_gene: TRBV7-2; d_gene: .; CDR3nt: TGTGCCAGCAGCGTGATGACTACGGGGTCGGGCACAGATACGCAGTATTTT; CDR3aa: CASSVMTTGSGTDTQYF
j_gene: TRBJ1-1; abundance: .; v_gene: TRBV25-1; d_gene: .; CDR3nt: TGTGCCAGCAGTGAACGGGGGGCTGAAGCTTTCTTT; CDR3aa: CASSERGAEAFF
j_gene: TRBJ2-1; abundance: .; v_gene: TRBV19; d_gene: TRBD1; CDR3nt: TGTGCCAGTAAAGGGACCAGACAGGGGGCGTATGAGCAGTTCTTC; CDR3aa: CASKGTRQGAYEQFF
j_gene: TRBJ2-3; abundance: .; v_gene: TRBV6-5; d_gene: .; CDR3nt: TGTGCCAGTAAAAATTGGGCCGAGACCCCAGATACGCAGTATTTT; CDR3aa: CASKNWAETPDTQYF
j_gene: TRBJ2-3; abundance: once; v_gene: TRBV5-1; d_gene: TRBD2; CDR3nt: TGCGCCAGCAGCTACCGGGGGGACCACACAGATACGCAGTATTTT; CDR3aa: CASSYRGDHTDTQYF
j_gene: TRBJ2-5; abundance: .; v_gene: TRBV9; d_gene: TRBD2; CDR3nt: TGTGCCAGCAGCGTAGGTGCGGGGGGGCGGCAAGAGACCCAGTACTTC; CDR3aa: CASSVGAGGRQETQYF
j_gene: TRBJ2-2; abundance: few; v_gene: TRBV11-2; d_gene: TRBD2; CDR3nt: TGTGCCAGCAGCTTTTCTAGCGGGGGACCCTACACCGGGGAGCTGTTTTTT; CDR3aa: CASSFSSGGPYTGELFF
j_gene: TRBJ2-5; abundance: few; v_gene: TRBV7-9; d_gene: TRBD2; CDR3nt: TGTGCCAGCAGCTTTCCGCGGGACTATCAAGAGACCCAGTACTTC; CDR3aa: CASSFPRDYQETQYF
j_gene: TRBJ2-1; abundance: .; v_gene: TRBV4-1; d_gene: .; CDR3nt: TGCGCCAGCAGCCAACTAAATGAGCAGTTCTTC; CDR3aa: CASSQLNEQFF
j_gene: TRBJ2-2; abundance: once; v_gene: TRBV11-2; d_gene: TRBD2; CDR3nt: TGTGCCAGCAGCTTATCAGCGGGGGCCTCCGGGGAGCTGTTTTTT; CDR3aa: CASSLSAGASGELFF
j_gene: TRBJ1-2; abundance: .; v_gene: TRBV11-2; d_gene: .; CDR3nt: TGTGCCAGCAGGGAATTGCTGCGGGGGGATCGGTACGGCTACACCTTC; CDR3aa: CASRELLRGDRYGYTF
j_gene: TRBJ1-4; abundance: .; v_gene: TRBV6-1; d_gene: TRBD1; CDR3nt: TGTGCCAGCAACACAGGGGGCAGCAGTGAAAAACTGTTTTTT; CDR3aa: CASNTGGSSEKLFF
j_gene: TRBJ2-6; abundance: .; v_gene: TRBV5-1; d_gene: TRBD2; CDR3nt: TGCGCCAGCAGCTTGGGGGACTACTGGGGGGCCAACGTCCTGACTTTC; CDR3aa: CASSLGDYWGANVLTF
j_gene: TRBJ2-6; abundance: .; v_gene: TRBV5-1; d_gene: .; CDR3nt: TGCGCCAGCACCCCTTCCTCTGGGGCCAACGTCCTGACTTTC; CDR3aa: CASTPSSGANVLTF
j_gene: TRBJ1-1; abundance: .; v_gene: TRBV7-9; d_gene: .; CDR3nt: TGTGCCAGCAGCTTAGACGGGTACACTGAAGCTTTCTTT; CDR3aa: CASSLDGYTEAFF
j_gene: TRBJ2-7; abundance: .; v_gene: TRBV7-9; d_gene: .; CDR3nt: TGTTCCAGCAGCTTAGTCGGGGCGGGGACCCTCGGCCACGAGCAGTACTTC; CDR3aa: CSSSLVGAGTLGHEQYF
j_gene: TRBJ1-1; abundance: .; v_gene: TRBV6-5; d_gene: .; CDR3nt: TGTGCCAGCAGTTCCGACGGGGTCGGAGCTTTCTTT; CDR3aa: CASSSDGVGAFF
j_gene: TRBJ2-3; abundance: .; v_gene: TRBV15; d_gene: TRBD1; CDR3nt: TGTGCCACCAGCAGAGCCCGACAGGGGGCAGATACGCAGTATTTT; CDR3aa: CATSRARQGADTQYF
j_gene: TRBJ2-5; abundance: .; v_gene: TRBV7-9; d_gene: .; CDR3nt: TGTTCCAGCAGCCCTCCCACGGGGGAAGAGACCCAGTACTTC; CDR3aa: CSSSPPTGEETQYF
j_gene: TRBJ2-3; abundance: .; v_gene: TRBV12-5; d_gene: .; CDR3nt: TGTGCTAGTGGTTGGCCGACAGAGAACACAGATACGCAGTATTTT; CDR3aa: CASGWPTENTDTQYF
j_gene: TRBJ1-1; abundance: .; v_gene: TRBV9; d_gene: TRBD1; CDR3nt: TGTGCCAGCAGCGCCGAGGGGGCCAAGGAGGCTTTCTTT; CDR3aa: CASSAEGAKEAFF